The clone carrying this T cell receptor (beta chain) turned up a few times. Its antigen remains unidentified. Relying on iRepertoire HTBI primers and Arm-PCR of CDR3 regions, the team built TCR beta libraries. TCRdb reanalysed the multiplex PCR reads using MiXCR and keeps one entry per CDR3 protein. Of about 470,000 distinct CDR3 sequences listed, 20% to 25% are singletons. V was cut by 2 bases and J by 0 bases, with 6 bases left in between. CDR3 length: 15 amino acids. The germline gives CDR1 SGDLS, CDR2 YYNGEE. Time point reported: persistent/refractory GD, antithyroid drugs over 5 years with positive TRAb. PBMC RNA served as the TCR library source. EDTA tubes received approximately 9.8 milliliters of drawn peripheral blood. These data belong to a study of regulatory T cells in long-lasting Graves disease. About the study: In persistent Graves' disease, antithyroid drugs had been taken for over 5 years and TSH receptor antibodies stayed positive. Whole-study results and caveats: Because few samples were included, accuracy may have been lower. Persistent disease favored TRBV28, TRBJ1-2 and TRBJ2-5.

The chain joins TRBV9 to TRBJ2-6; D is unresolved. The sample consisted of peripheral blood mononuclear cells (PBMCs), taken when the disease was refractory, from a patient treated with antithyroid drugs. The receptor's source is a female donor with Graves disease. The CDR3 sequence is CASSVEGSGANVLTF. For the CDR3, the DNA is TGTGCCAGCAGCGTTGAAGGCTCTGGGGCCAACGTCCTGACTTTC.